This TCR beta chain was obtained from a study of blood T cell repertoires in COVID-19. CDR1 SQVTM and CDR2 ANQGSEA come from the germline V gene. The ends were cut back, 6 bases at V and 2 bases at J, with 13 bases in the middle. This CDR3 comprises 13 residues. TCRdb keeps only in-frame clones here, not all; method: immunoSEQ multiplex PCR. The sample yields about 160,000 clones, over 85% seen once. The TCR originated in a woman in her fifties or sixties with acute or convalescent COVID-19. The sample consisted of peripheral blood. The chain is built from TRBV29-1 and TRBJ2-5, with D possibly matching TRBD1 (5 bases). The CDR3 loop is CSVPWQGQETQYF. The CDR3, as DNA: TGCAGCGTCCCTTGGCAGGGACAAGAGACCCAGTACTTC.